What follows is one T cell receptor beta chain and its context. No antigen is known for it. TCRdb processed the reads anew with MiXCR; each CDR3 protein has one entry. Of 300,000 to 400,000 distinct CDR3 sequences in the sample, almost 30% were seen once. These data originate in a study of T cell repertoires in cytomegalovirus infection. Study-wide background: It was the public TCR beta signatures that indicated both CMV infection and matching HLA type. The study's findings and limits: What dominated the ex vivo response were HLA-C-restricted CMV-specific TCR beta clonotypes.

The ends lost 3 bases at V and 2 bases at J; junction bases unmatched: 2. The CDR3 has 14 amino acids. Germline lookup yields CDR1 LNHDA and CDR2 SQIVND (reference sequence). The chain carries TRBV19 and TRBJ2-5; 8 nucleotides match TRBD1. This clonotype originated in a human donor in good health (CMV status not recorded). Some clones in this sample may be carry-over from other donors' samples. The sequencing here drew on cultured PBMCs, taken from culture after CMV antigen stimulation. The CDR3 nucleotides read TGTGCCAGTAGTATGTGGGACAGGCAAGAGACCCAGTACTTC. Translated: CASSMWDRQETQYF.